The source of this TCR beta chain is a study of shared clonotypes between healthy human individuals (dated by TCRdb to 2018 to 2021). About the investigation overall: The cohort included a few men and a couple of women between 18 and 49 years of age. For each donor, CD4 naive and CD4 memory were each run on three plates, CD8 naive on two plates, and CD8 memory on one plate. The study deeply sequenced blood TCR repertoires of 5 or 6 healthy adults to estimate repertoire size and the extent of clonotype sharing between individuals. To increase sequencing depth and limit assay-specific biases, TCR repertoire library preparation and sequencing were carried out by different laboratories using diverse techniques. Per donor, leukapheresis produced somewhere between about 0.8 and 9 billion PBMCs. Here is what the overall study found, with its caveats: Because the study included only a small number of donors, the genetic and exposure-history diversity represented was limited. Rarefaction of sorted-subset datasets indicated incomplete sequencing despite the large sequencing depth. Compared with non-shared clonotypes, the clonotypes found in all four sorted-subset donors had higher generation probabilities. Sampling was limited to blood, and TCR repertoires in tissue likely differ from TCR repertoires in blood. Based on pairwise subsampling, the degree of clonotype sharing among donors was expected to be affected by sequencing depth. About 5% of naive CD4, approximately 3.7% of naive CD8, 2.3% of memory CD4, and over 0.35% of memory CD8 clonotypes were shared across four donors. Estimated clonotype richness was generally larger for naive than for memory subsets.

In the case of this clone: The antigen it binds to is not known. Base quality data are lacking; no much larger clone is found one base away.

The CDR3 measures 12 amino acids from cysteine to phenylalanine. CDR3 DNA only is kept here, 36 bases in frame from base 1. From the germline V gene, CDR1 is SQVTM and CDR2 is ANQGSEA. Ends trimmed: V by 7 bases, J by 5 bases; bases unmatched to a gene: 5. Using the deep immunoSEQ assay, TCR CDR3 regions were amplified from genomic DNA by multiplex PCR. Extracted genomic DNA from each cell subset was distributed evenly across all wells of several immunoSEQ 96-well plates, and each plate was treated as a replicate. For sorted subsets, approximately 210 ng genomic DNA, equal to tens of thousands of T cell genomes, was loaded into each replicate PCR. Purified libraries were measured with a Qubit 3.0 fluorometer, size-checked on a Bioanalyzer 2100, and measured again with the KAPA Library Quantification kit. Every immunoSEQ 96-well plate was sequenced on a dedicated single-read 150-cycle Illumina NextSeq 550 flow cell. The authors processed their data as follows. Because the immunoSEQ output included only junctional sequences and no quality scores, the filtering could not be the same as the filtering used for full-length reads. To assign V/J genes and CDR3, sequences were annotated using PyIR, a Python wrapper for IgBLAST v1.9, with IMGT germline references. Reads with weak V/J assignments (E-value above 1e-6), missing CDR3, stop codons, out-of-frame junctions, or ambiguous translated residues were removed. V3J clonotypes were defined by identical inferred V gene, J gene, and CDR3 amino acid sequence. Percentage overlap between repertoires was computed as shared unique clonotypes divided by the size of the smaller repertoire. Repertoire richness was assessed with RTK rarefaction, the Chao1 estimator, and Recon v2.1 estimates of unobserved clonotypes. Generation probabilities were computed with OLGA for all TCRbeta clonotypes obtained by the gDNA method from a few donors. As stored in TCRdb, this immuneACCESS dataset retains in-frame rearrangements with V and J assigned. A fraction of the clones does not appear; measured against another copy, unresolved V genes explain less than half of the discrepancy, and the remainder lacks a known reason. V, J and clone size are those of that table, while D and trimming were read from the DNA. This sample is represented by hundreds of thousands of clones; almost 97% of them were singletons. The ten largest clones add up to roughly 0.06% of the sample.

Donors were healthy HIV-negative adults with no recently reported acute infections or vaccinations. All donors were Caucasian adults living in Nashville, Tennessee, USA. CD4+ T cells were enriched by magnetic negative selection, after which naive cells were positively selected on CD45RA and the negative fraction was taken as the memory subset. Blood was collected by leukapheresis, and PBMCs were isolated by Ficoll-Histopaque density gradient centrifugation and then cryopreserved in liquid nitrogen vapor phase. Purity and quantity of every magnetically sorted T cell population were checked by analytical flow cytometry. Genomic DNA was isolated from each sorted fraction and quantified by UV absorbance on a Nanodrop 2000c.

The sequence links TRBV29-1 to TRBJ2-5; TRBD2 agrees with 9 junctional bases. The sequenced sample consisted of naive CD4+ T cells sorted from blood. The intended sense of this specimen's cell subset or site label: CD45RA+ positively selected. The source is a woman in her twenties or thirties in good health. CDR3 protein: CSGLAGSETQYF. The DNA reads TGCAGCGGGCTAGCGGGAAGCGAGACCCAGTACTTC.